This passage covers 21 T cell receptor beta chains from one sample sequenced in a study of T cell changes during pregnancy in multiple sclerosis. Method: immunoSEQ multiplex PCR; TCRdb's copy keeps in-frame clones and lacks some. Of about 12,000 clones in the sample, about 91% are singletons; the top ten hold approximately 7.7%. The sample in question was CD8+ T cells from peripheral blood mononuclear cells, obtained in the second trimester of pregnancy. These receptors originate from a female donor in good health, enrolled as a control in a pregnancy study.

The chain is built from TRBV7-6 and TRBJ2-1; D is unresolved. From germline, CDR1 is SGHVS and CDR2 FNYEAQ. CDR3 length equals 12 residues. The V gene lost 6 bases and the J gene lost 7 bases, with 10 bases spanning the gap. DNA for the CDR3: TGTGCCAGCAGTTCTACCAGGAATGAGCAGTTCTTC. Protein product: CASSSTRNEQFF.

To note about this clone: Distinct nucleotide sequences in the sample also encode this CDR3. The chain recombines TRBV6-4 with TRBJ2-3, with TRBD2 identical over 10 bases. With V trimmed by 3 bases and J by 1 base, 1 base remained unmatched. The CDR3 has 15 amino acids. Per the germline V gene, CDR1 is MRHNA and CDR2 is SNTAGT. CDR3: CASSETSGGTDTQYF. CDR3 sequence (DNA): TGTGCCAGCAGTGAAACTAGCGGGGGCACAGATACGCAGTATTTT.

CDR3: CASSEWSTDTDTQYF. The CDR3 DNA reads TGTGCCAGCAGTGAATGGTCTACAGACACAGATACGCAGTATTTT. The chain links TRBV25-1 to TRBJ2-3; D call uncertain. This CDR3 is 15 amino acids long. From germline, CDR1 is MGHDK and CDR2 SYGVNS. V shed 1 base and J shed 2 bases, with 10 bases lying between them.

The chain carries TRBV19 and TRBJ2-1; TRBD2 matches at 7 bases. V shed 5 bases, J shed 5 bases, and the junction held 3 bases outside the gene matches. The germline gives CDR1 LNHDA, CDR2 SQIVND (reference sequence). This CDR3 contains 13 residues. The CDR3 region has the DNA TGTGCCAGTAGTTTCACTAGCGACAATGAGCAGTTCTTC. Protein product: CASSFTSDNEQFF.

V gene TRBV28 combines with J gene TRBJ2-7; maybe TRBD2 (5 bases). CDR3 size: 15 residues. Per the germline V gene, CDR1 is MDHEN and CDR2 is SYDVKM. V was trimmed by 1 base and J by 6 bases, leaving 16 bases between them. The CDR3 loop is CASSLFLSAGVEQYF. The CDR3 coding sequence is TGTGCCAGCAGTTTATTCCTCTCGGCGGGCGTCGAGCAGTACTTC.

The V gene is TRBV7-9, the J gene TRBJ2-7; D might be TRBD2 (5 bases). CDR3 length: 12 amino acids. Germline CDR1 SEHNR, CDR2 FQNEAQ (reference sequence). Trimming shortened V by 5 bases and J by 11 bases, and 16 bases separated the two germline ends. Here the CDR3 DNA reads TGTGCCAGCAGCCGCGAGGGTATGGTGGAGTACTTC. It yields the protein CASSREGMVEYF.

This chain joins TRBV11-2 and TRBJ2-7; D gene unclear. There are 12 residues in the CDR3. Germline-derived CDR1 and CDR2 are SGHAT and FQNNGV. The V end lost 2 bases, the J end lost 1 base, and 3 bases lay between the germline ends. The CDR3 spells CASSLYSYEQYF. The CDR3 DNA reads as TGTGCCAGCAGCTTATATTCCTACGAGCAGTACTTC.

This clone was seen a handful of times. The CDR3 DNA sequence: TGCAGCGTTGAAGTAGTGCACGGGGCTTTCTTT. This translates into CSVEVVHGAFF. The chain uses TRBV29-1 and TRBJ1-1; D gene unclear. The V end lost 1 base, the J end lost 11 bases, and 11 bases lay between the germline ends. This CDR3 spans 11 amino acids. Germline V lookup: CDR1 SQVTM, CDR2 ANQGSEA.

This clone was found a few times. This chain links TRBV30 with TRBJ1-1; TRBD1 might be the D (6 bases). CDR3 length equals 14 residues. With 5 bases removed from V and 8 bases from J, the gap between germline ends came to 21 bases. Germline V gene sequence: CDR1 GTSNPN, CDR2 SVGIG (reference sequence). The CDR3 coding sequence is TGTGCCTGGGACCAGGGGTTGGGGTCGGCAGAAGCTTTCTTT. This translates into CAWDQGLGSAEAFF.

V and J are TRBV9 and TRBJ2-1; 7 bases match TRBD1. After removal of 5 bases from V and 7 bases from J, the junction contained 9 bases not matched to a gene. Germline V gene lookup returns CDR1 SGDLS and CDR2 YYNGEE. The CDR3 consists of 14 residues. The CDR3 nucleotides are TGTGCCAGCAGTAAAGGGGGCTGGGGAAATGAGCAGTTCTTC. Translation: CASSKGGWGNEQFF. The full variable domain, completed using reference TRBV9 and TRBJ2-1, is DSGVTQTPKHLITATGQRVTLRCSPRSGDLSVYWYQQSLDQGLQFLIQYYNGEERAKGNILERFSAQQFPDLHSELNLSSLELGDSALYFCASSKGGWGNEQFFGPGTRLTVL.

In the case of this clone: A junction end diverges from the germline sequence, so it may reflect a read error. The chain carries TRBV11-1 and TRBJ1-3; the D is unclear. The CDR3 is 14 amino acids. CDR1 and CDR2 from the germline V gene are SGHAT and FQDESV (reference sequence). The DNA of the CDR3 is TGTGCCAGCAGCCCCGGGATACCTGGGAACACCATATATTTT. This gives the protein CASSPGIPGNTIYF.

The V gene is TRBV7-8, the J gene TRBJ2-1; possible D gene TRBD1, 5 bases. The CDR3 totals 16 residues. The germline CDR1 and CDR2 sequences are SGHVS and FQNEAQ. The V end was cut by 2 bases, the J end by 2 bases, with 13 bases between. The CDR3: CASSLIQAPPYNEQFF. The DNA for the CDR3 is TGTGCCAGCAGCTTAATACAGGCCCCCCCCTACAATGAGCAGTTCTTC.

The chain has TRBV19 and TRBJ2-7; maybe TRBD2 (5 bases). In germline, CDR1 is LNHDA, CDR2 SQIVND (reference sequence). Trimming cost V 10 bases and J 4 bases, with 26 bases left between them. The CDR3 contains 16 residues. Written as DNA, the CDR3 is TGTGCCACCTCCCCGTACGCAGGAGAACTAGGGTACGAGCAGTACTTC. Encoded protein: CATSPYAGELGYEQYF.

The chain combines TRBV21-1 with TRBJ1-5; TRBD1 was called by the table and not checked on the DNA. TRBV21-1 is flagged as a pseudogene. This CDR3 has 20 residues. CDR3 nucleotides: TGTGCCAGCAGCAAAGGGGGGGACAGGGCTAAGAGTGGGAGCAATCAGCCCCAGCATTTT. Translating gives CASSKGGDRAKSGSNQPQHF.

The chain uses TRBV10-3 and TRBJ2-3; unclear D gene. The CDR3 is 14 residues long. The V end was cut by 8 bases, the J end by 2 bases, with 14 bases between. Germline CDR1 ENHRY, CDR2 SYGVKD. This CDR3 is CAIQTGDFTDTQYF. CDR3 DNA sequence: TGTGCCATCCAGACCGGCGACTTCACAGATACGCAGTATTTT.

The chain combines TRBV4-1 with TRBJ2-7; the D gene is possibly TRBD1 (6 bases). The germline V gene has CDR1 MGHRA and CDR2 YSYEKL. This CDR3 comprises 15 residues. Trimming took 4 bases from V and 2 from J, leaving 15 bases between them. The CDR3 DNA is TGCGCCAGCAGCCCTGGGGCACAGGGTGCCTACGAGCAGTACTTC. Translated: CASSPGAQGAYEQYF.

The genes are TRBV23-1 and TRBJ1-5, with a tentative D call TRBD1 (5 bases). TRBV23-1 is an ORF, and what it does is uncertain. V lost 3 bases to trimming and J lost 0 bases, with 15 bases between them. The CDR3 has 17 amino acids. CDR3 in DNA: TGCGCCAGCAGTCACATGATGACAGAATATAGCAATCAGCCCCAGCATTTT. Protein: CASSHMMTEYSNQPQHF.

The chain combines TRBV7-9 with TRBJ2-7; D perhaps matches TRBD2 (5 bases). Germline assignment: CDR1 SEHNR and CDR2 FQNEAQ (reference sequence). The CDR3 covers 15 residues. Trimming pared 4 bases from V and 2 bases from J, leaving 15 bases between. The CDR3 DNA reads TGTGCCAGCAGCTCAACGACTACCCCGACCTACGAGCAGTACTTC. Residues: CASSSTTTPTYEQYF.

This clone has more than one count but fewer than ten. The V call is TRBV4-2, the J call TRBJ1-1, with a possible D match to TRBD1 (6 bases). This CDR3 contains 15 residues. CDR1 and CDR2 (germline): LGHNA, YNFKEQ. The V end lost 0 bases, the J end lost 7 bases, and 15 bases lay between the germline ends. In DNA form, the CDR3 reads TGTGCCAGCAGCCAAGACTCAGGGGCCCCAGTTGAAGCTTTCTTT. It yields the protein CASSQDSGAPVEAFF.

This chain links TRBV4-1 with TRBJ2-7; 9 bases agree with TRBD1. Germline V gene lookup returns CDR1 MGHRA and CDR2 YSYEKL. The CDR3 is 15 amino acids. V dropped 3 bases and J dropped 2; count of bases not matched to a gene: 5. For the CDR3, the DNA is TGCGCCAGCAGCCAGGCCGGGACAGGGCCCTACGAGCAGTACTTC. It codes for CASSQAGTGPYEQYF.

The chain links TRBV7-8 to TRBJ2-5; 10 positions agree with TRBD1. The CDR3 is 14 amino acids. J was trimmed by 3 bases and V by 3 bases; bases with no gene match: 1. Germline lookup yields CDR1 SGHVS and CDR2 FQNEAQ. The CDR3 DNA sequence: TGTGCCAGCAGCTTCGGGACAGGGGAAGAGACCCAGTACTTC. Translation gives CASSFGTGEETQYF.